This T cell receptor (beta chain) was observed in a study of long-term antiretroviral therapy in people with HIV (dated 2022 in TCRdb). About the full investigation: The earliest samples were collected approximately a decade before the 2015 WHO recommendation for immediate ART, a period when ART was typically delayed until CD4 counts fell. A retrospective serial study tested whether changes in peripheral blood TRB repertoire composition and diversity were associated with ART initiation and durable HIV suppression. A total of fewer than 250 cryopreserved PBMC samples came from approximately 30 adults with confirmed HIV infection and were collected serially over a mean of roughly six years (range 1-12). Among the 30 or so participants with HIV, about 11 were female. No cross-contamination during QIAcube processing was shown when test extractions of a monoclonal T-cell line were performed alongside about 30 polyclonal samples. The paper's findings and limits, for the study overall: Starting ART was linked to a significant rise in TRB diversity, yet even after long-term ART the diversity remained significantly lower than in transplant donor controls. The repertoire was dominated across all time points by expanded TRB clones identified before ART initiation, although this dominance was seen to fluctuate and to decrease in many PLHIV after ART. CDR3 length ranges in HIV repertoires were narrower than in controls, and network structure suggested an antigen-experienced repertoire with only a slight naive shift after ART. Because cell numbers in pre-ART samples were limited, unsorted PBMC were profiled instead of sorted CD4+ and CD8+ T cells. Limited PBMC availability meant only the TCR beta chain was sequenced, without alpha chain pairing. Samples dated from about 2003 to 2018, and the ART regimens used may be less effective than current ones. No data were available on ART adherence, viral resistance or therapy changes, limiting inferences about post-ART repertoire changes.

From a lookup of the germline V gene (reference sequence), CDR1 and CDR2 are SEHNR and FQNEAQ. Between the V and J ends, shortened by 2 bases and 5 bases respectively, the junction contains 13 bases. The CDR3 has 15 amino acids, counting the end cysteine and phenylalanine. Kept here is only the CDR3 DNA, which spans 45 bases and is read in frame from base 1. The immunoSEQ hsTCRB v3.0 assay was used at survey level resolution to sequence the TRB variable region. TRB sequencing targeted a depth of about 35,000-55,000 T-cell genomes per sample. Pooled TRB libraries were sequenced on an Illumina MiSeq with a v3 150-cycle kit. The original pipeline was this. Analysis of repertoires was carried out in R inside a reproducible Nextflow workflow spanning QC, data transformation and analysis. LymphoSeq2, an R package for AIRR-Seq data exploration, was used to implement custom analyses. A handful of samples that yielded fewer than 5000 total TRB sequences were excluded, so that under 200 HIV repertoires were analyzed. Among the 180 to 200 HIV repertoires that were kept, 59 were collected before ART initiation and roughly 130 were collected after ART initiation. Each repertoire was downsampled to 5000 TRB nucleotide sequences, and summary statistics were averaged across 100 downsampling iterations. The analysis kept only TRB sequences whose CDR3 regions were at least seven amino acids long. Two measures captured diversity: a Shannon entropy-derived clonality score and the Gini coefficient. Repertoire networks linked the top 5000 CDR3 amino acid sequences whenever two sequences differed by an edit distance of one. For TRB CDR3 amino acid sequences, GLIPH2 was used to predict antigen specificity groups and MHC restriction. To flag known associations with CMV, EBV, HIV or tissue antigens, CDR3 amino acid sequences were compared against VDJdb and McPAS-TCR. Pre-ART, post-ART and control groups were compared with Wilcoxon signed-rank tests and Holm-Bonferroni correction. Not all clones reach the TCRdb copy of this immuneACCESS table, which keeps in-frame sequences only. Checked studies attribute under half of the gap to unresolved V genes and leave the rest unexplained. Clone size and V and J calls were adopted from that table, with D and trimming inferred from the DNA. This sample gives approximately 28,000 clones in total; roughly 87% of them show up just once. About 0.93% of the sample is taken by the ten largest.

This clone was counted a single time. This receptor's antigen is unknown. No much larger clone is present one base from it, and per-base qualities are unavailable. Inclusion was restricted to participants for whom at least one PBMC sample before ART initiation and at least two post-ART samples were available. All participants with HIV were treated in the United States of America. Before DNA extraction, cryopreserved samples containing about 0.9-10 million PBMC were thawed and washed. At the time of the earliest PBMC sample, participants with HIV were aged between about 20 and 55 years. PBMC samples were contributed by each participant from 1-4 timepoints before ART initiation and 2-8 timepoints after ART initiation, with a median of 7 samples. For every participant, serial HIV viral load, CD4+ T-cell count, ART history and demographic data were obtained. A Qiagen kit on a QIAcube was used to extract genomic DNA from unsorted PBMC, with samples processed in batches of 12.

The sequence was collected from a man aged 45-60 years with HIV. This material consisted of unsorted PBMCs, taken 2 years after starting antiretroviral therapy. The chain couples TRBV7-9 to TRBJ2-1; the D region is possibly TRBD1 or TRBD2, each matching across 5 bases. The CDR3 protein is CASSLRQTGNNEQFF. The DNA sequence follows: TGTGCCAGCAGCTTACGACAGACCGGGAACAATGAGCAGTTCTTC. The variable domain in full, with residues beyond the CDR3 obtained from the reference TRBV7-9 and TRBJ2-1 genes, is DTGVSQNPRHKITKRGQNVTFRCDPISEHNRLYWYRQTLGQGPEFLTYFQNEAQLEKSRLLSDRFSAERPKGSFSTLEIQRTEQGDSAMYLCASSLRQTGNNEQFFGPGTRLTVL.